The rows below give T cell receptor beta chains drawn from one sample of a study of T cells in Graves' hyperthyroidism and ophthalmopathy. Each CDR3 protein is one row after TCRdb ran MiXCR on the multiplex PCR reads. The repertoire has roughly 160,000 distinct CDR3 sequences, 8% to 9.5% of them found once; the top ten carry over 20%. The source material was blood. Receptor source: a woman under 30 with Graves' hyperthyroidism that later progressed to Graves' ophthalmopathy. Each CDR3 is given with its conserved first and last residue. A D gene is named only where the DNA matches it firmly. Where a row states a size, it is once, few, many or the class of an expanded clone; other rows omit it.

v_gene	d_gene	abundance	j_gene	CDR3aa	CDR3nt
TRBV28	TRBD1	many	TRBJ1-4	CASRPTGTGFATNEKLFF	TGTGCCAGCAGGCCTACCGGGACAGGGTTTGCAACTAATGAAAAACTGTTTTTT
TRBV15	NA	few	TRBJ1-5	CATSRERENQPQHF	TGTGCCACCAGCAGAGAGAGGGAAAATCAGCCCCAGCATTTT
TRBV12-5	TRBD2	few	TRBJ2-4	CASGFKGFRSRGGRAKNIQYF	TGTGCTAGTGGTTTTAAGGGGTTTCGTTCCCGGGGGGGCCGGGCCAAAAACATTCAGTACTTC
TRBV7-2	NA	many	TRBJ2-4	CASSLRTSLAKNIQYF	TGTGCCAGCAGCTTAAGGACATCTCTAGCCAAAAACATTCAGTACTTC
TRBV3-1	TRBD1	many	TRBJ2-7	CASSLPGTGSEEQYF	TGTGCCAGCAGTCTCCCCGGGACAGGGTCGGAGGAGCAGTACTTC
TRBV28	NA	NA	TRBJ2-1	CASSFATEQFF	TGTGCCAGCAGTTTCGCGACAGAGCAGTTCTTC
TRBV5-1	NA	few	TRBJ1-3	CASSSLGFEGFSSGNTIYF	TGCGCCAGCAGCTCTTTGGGATTCGAGGGATTTAGCTCTGGAAACACCATATATTTT
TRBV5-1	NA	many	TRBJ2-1	CASSLGGFSYNEQFF	TGCGCCAGCAGCTTGGGGGGCTTTTCCTACAATGAGCAGTTCTTC
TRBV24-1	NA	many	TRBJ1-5	CATSERVAQPQHF	TGTGCCACCAGTGAAAGGGTTGCTCAGCCCCAGCATTTT
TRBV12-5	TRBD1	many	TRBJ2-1	CASGLGTGNEQFF	TGTGCTAGTGGTTTGGGGACAGGCAATGAGCAGTTCTTC